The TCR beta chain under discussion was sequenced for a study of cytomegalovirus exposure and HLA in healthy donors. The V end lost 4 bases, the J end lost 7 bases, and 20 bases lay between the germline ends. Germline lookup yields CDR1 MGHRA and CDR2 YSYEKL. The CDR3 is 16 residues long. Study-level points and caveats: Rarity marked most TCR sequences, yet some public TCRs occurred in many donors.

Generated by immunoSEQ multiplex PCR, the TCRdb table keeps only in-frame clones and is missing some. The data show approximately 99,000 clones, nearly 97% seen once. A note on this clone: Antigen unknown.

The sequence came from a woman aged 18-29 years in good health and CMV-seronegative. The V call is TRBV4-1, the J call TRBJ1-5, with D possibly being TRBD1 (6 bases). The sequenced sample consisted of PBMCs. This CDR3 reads CASSPIQTGLLQPQHF. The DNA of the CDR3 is TGCGCCAGCAGCCCGATCCAGACAGGCCTCTTACAGCCCCAGCATTTT.